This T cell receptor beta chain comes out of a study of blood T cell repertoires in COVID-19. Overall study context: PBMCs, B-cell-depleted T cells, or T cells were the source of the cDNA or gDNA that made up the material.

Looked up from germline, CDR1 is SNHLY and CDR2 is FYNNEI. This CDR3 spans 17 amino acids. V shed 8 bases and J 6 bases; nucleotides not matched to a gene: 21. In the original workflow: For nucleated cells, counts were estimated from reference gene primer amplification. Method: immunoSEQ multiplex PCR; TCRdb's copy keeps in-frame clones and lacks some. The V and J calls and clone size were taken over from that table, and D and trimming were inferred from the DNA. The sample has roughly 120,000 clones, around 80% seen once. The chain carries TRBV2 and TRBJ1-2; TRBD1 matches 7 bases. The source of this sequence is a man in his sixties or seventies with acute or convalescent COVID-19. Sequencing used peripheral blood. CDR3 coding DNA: TGTGCCAGCCCCACAGGGGATTATCAGGGCGCGATGGATGGCTACACCTTC. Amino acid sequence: CASPTGDYQGAMDGYTF.